This T cell receptor beta chain was sequenced during a study of T cell clonotyping in hematopoietic cell transplantation. As for the study in general: Recipient samples before transplant were obtained post-cytoreduction.

Concerning this clone: What it binds is unknown.

Study conclusions and caveats: Graft donor and pretransplant recipient Inverse Simpson Index values predicted broader posttransplant TCR diversity.

Germline V gene data show CDR1 as LNHDA and CDR2 as SQIVND (reference sequence). CDR3 length equals 15 residues. V dropped 5 bases and J dropped 7; count of bases not matched to a gene: 10. Time point reported: recipient sample about 28 days before transplant, after cytoreduction. Blood collection times were about day -28 and days 30, 100, 180 posttransplant. Only in-frame clones appear in the TCRdb table, and some are missing; sequencing was by immunoSEQ multiplex PCR. The top ten clones hold about 2.8% of a sample with about 43,000 clones, about 85% of them seen once. The material was peripheral blood mononuclear cells, obtained before stem cell transplant. The chain couples TRBV19 to TRBJ1-4; 7 nucleotides align to TRBD1. The sequence was obtained from a man aged 55 to 70 with acute myeloid leukemia. Some clones in this sample may be carry-over from other donors' samples. Written as DNA, the CDR3 is TGTGCCAGTAGTCGACAGGGTAGGGGAACTGAAAAACTGTTTTTT. Amino acid sequence: CASSRQGRGTEKLFF.